The sequence of this T cell receptor beta chain was determined in a study of T cells in Graves' hyperthyroidism and ophthalmopathy. Study overall: The authors collected peripheral blood at initial diagnosis, before any treatment. Study-level findings and limits: Most thyroid clonotypes expanded above 0.001 were also detected in blood.

The PBMCs were taken from approximately 9 ml of fresh peripheral blood. Concerning this clonotype itself: The antigen remains undetermined.

Amplification of TCR beta CDR3 regions was performed using RNA transcripts as template. HTBI primers drove first-round RT-PCR of the TCR CDR3. Each CDR3 protein gets one entry after TCRdb re-called the multiplex PCR reads with MiXCR. This repertoire shows roughly 360,000 distinct CDR3 sequences, roughly 13% found once; its top ten account for about 20%. Germline V gene sequence: CDR1 SGHDT, CDR2 YYEEEE. CDR3 length equals 17 residues. With 0 bases clipped from V and 7 bases from J, the junction kept 10 bases outside the gene matches. The sequence was obtained from a man aged 25 to 45 with Graves' hyperthyroidism that later progressed to Graves' ophthalmopathy. This sequence joins TRBV5-6 and TRBJ2-3, with 11 positions matching TRBD2. Sequencing was carried out using blood. The CDR3, as DNA: TGTGCCAGCAGCTTGGCGACGTCTAGCGGGGGGCATAATACGCAGTATTTT. This gives the protein CASSLATSSGGHNTQYF.